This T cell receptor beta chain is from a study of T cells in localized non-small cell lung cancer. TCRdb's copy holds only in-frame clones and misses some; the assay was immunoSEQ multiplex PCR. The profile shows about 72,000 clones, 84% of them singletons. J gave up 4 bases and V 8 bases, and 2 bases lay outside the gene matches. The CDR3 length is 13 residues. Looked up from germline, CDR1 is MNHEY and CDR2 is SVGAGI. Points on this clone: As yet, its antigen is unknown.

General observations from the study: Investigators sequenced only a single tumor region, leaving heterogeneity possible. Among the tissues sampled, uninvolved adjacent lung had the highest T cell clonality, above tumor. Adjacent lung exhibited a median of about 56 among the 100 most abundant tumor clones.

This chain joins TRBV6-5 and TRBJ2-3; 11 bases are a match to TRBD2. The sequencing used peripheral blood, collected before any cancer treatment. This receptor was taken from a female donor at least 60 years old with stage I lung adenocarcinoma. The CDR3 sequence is CASRTSGSDTQYF. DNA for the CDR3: TGTGCCAGCCGGACTAGCGGGTCAGATACGCAGTATTTT.